This entry lists 10 T cell receptor beta chains sequenced from one sample in a study of identical twins' blood T cells. TCRdb fed the 5' RACE reads into MiXCR, producing one record per CDR3 protein. Among 400,000 or so distinct CDR3 sequences listed, roughly 27% were seen once. Sequenced: PBMCs. The receptors were gathered from a woman aged 18-55 years in good health.

This clonotype was seen only a few times. This rearrangement joins TRBV29-1 to TRBJ2-7; D not certain. This CDR3 has 15 amino acids. The germline V gene has CDR1 SQVTM and CDR2 ANQGSEA. The ends were cut back, 4 bases at V and 0 bases at J, with 16 bases in the middle. In DNA, the CDR3 is TGCAGCGTTGGAGCTGGCAGCCAGTTCTCCTACGAGCAGTACTTC. It yields the protein CSVGAGSQFSYEQYF.

This chain joins TRBV10-3 and TRBJ2-1; the match to TRBD2 covers 7 bases. The trim removed 2 bases at V and 2 bases at J, leaving 6 bases unmatched. Germline V gives CDR1 ENHRY, CDR2 SYGVKD. CDR3 length: 16 residues. CDR3 in amino acids: CAISEGGRVAYNEQFF. DNA for the CDR3: TGTGCCATCAGTGAGGGGGGGAGGGTCGCCTACAATGAGCAGTTCTTC.

The chain carries TRBV2 and TRBJ1-2; a weak D match, TRBD1 (6 bases). V was cut by 4 bases and J by 0 bases, with 9 bases left in between. The CDR3 has 14 amino acids. Germline CDR1 is SNHLY and CDR2 is FYNNEI. CDR3 in amino acids: CASSASGANYGYTF. Written as DNA, the CDR3 is TGTGCCAGCAGTGCCTCAGGGGCTAACTATGGCTACACCTTC.

This chain joins TRBV18 and TRBJ1-1, with 7 bases that match TRBD1. CDR1 is KGHSH, CDR2 LQKENI, per germline. This CDR3 has 16 amino acids. The trim removed 0 bases at V and 6 bases at J, leaving 10 bases unmatched. This CDR3 reads CASSPPIMRTGSEAFF. The CDR3 nucleotides read TGTGCCAGCTCACCACCTATTATGCGGACAGGTTCTGAAGCTTTCTTT.

This clonotype appeared a few times. This chain links TRBV7-2 with TRBJ2-5; TRBD1 might be the D (6 bases). Trimming shortened V by 5 bases and J by 5 bases, and 12 bases separated the two germline ends. Germline V gene lookup returns CDR1 SGHTA and CDR2 FQGNSA. The CDR3 extends over 13 amino acids. CDR3 coding DNA: TGTGCCAGCAGCCGCGACAGGATGGAGACCCAGTACTTC. This translates into CASSRDRMETQYF.

The rearrangement joins TRBV20-1 to TRBJ2-7; D gene uncertain. V was pared by 3 bases and J by 3 bases, with 9 bases between. The CDR3 loop spans 12 amino acids. Germline CDR1 is DFQATT and CDR2 is SNEGSKA (reference sequence). In nucleotides, the CDR3 is TGCAGTGCTAGGTGGTCCTACTACGAGCAGTACTTC. Protein product: CSARWSYYEQYF.

The V gene is TRBV6-1, the J gene TRBJ2-5; 7 positions agree with TRBD1. The junction had 2 bases not matched to a gene; V was cut back by 3 bases and J by 1 base. Per germline, CDR1 MNHNS and CDR2 SASEGT. The CDR3 extends over 14 amino acids. The DNA for the CDR3 is TGTGCCAGCAGTGATGCAGGGGGCCAAGAGACCCAGTACTTC. Translating it yields CASSDAGGQETQYF.

The chain couples TRBV12-3 or TRBV12-4 to TRBJ1-5; 7 bases align to TRBD1. V shed 5 bases and J 8 bases; nucleotides not matched to a gene: 9. The CDR3 is 14 amino acids. The CDR3 nucleotides read TGTGCCAGCAGTATGTGGACAGGTCCTAAGCCCCAGCATTTT. Encoded protein: CASSMWTGPKPQHF.

The chain has TRBV27 and TRBJ2-1, with D possibly being TRBD1 or TRBD2 (5 bases each). The length of the CDR3 is 12 residues. With 6 bases removed from V and 9 bases from J, the gap between germline ends came to 12 bases. Germline values: CDR1 MNHEY, CDR2 SMNVEV (reference sequence). The CDR3 sequence is CASSRTRGEQFF. The CDR3 DNA reads TGTGCCAGCAGCCGTACTAGGGGTGAGCAGTTCTTC.

The chain has TRBV28 and TRBJ1-1; no reliable D call. Trimming removed 2 bases at V and 4 bases at J, with 5 bases between. Germline lookup yields CDR1 MDHEN and CDR2 SYDVKM. This CDR3 contains 12 residues. The CDR3 nucleotides are TGTGCCAGCAGTTTAGAGAGCACTGAAGCTTTCTTT. Its translation is CASSLESTEAFF.